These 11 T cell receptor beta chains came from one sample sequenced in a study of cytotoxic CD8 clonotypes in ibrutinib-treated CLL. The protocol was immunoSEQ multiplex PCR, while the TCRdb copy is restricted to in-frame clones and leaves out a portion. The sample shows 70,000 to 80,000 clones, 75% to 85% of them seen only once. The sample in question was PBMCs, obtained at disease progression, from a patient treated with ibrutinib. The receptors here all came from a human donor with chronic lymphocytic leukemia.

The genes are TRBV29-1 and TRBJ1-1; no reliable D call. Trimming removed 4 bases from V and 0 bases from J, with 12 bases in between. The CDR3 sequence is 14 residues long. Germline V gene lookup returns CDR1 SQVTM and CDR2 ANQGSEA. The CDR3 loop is CSVVRTLMNTEAFF. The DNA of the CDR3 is TGCAGCGTTGTCAGGACCCTAATGAACACTGAAGCTTTCTTT.

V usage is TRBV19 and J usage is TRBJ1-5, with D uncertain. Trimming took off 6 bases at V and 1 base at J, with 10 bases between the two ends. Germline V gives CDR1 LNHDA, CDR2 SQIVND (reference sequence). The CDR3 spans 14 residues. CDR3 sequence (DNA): TGTGCCAGTAGGGGTTTGGGAAGCAATCAGCCCCAGCATTTT. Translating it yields CASRGLGSNQPQHF.

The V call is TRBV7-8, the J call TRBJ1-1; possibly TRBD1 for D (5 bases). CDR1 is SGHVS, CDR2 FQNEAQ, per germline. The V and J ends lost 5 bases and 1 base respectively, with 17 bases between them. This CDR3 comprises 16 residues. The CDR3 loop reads CASSLSHGGTNTEAFF. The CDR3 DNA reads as TGTGCCAGCAGCCTATCTCATGGGGGGACGAACACTGAAGCTTTCTTT.

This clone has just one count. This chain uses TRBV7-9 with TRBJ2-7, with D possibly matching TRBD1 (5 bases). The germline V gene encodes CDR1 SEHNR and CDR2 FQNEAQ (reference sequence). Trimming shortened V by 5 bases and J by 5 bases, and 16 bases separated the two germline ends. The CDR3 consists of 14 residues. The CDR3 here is CASSNPDKTHEQYF. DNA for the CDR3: TGTGCCAGCAGCAATCCGGACAAGACGCACGAGCAGTACTTC.

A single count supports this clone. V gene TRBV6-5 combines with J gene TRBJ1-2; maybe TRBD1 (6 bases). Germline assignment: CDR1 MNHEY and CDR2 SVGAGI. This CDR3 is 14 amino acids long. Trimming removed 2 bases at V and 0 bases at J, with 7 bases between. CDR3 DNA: TGTGCCAGCAGTTACACAGGGCCTAACTATGGCTACACCTTC. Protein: CASSYTGPNYGYTF.

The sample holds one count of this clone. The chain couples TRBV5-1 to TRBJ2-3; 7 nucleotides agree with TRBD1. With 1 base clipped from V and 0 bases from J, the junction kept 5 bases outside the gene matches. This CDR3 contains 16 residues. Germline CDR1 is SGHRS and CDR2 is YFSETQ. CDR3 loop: CASSLTHRGSTDTQYF. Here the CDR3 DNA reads TGCGCCAGCAGCTTGACCCACAGGGGAAGCACAGATACGCAGTATTTT.

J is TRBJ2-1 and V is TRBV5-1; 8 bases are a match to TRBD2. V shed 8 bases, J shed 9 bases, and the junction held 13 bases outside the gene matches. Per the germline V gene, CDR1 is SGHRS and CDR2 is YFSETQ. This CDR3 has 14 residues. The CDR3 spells CASSPTGSGTEQFF. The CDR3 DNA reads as TGCGCCAGTAGCCCAACGGGTAGCGGGACTGAGCAGTTCTTC.

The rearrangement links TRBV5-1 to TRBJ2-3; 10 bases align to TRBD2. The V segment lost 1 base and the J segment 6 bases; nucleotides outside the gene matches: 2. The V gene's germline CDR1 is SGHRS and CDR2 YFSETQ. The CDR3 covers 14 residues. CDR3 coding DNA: TGCGCCAGCAGCTTGCTAGCGGGGGAGGATACGCAGTATTTT. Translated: CASSLLAGEDTQYF.

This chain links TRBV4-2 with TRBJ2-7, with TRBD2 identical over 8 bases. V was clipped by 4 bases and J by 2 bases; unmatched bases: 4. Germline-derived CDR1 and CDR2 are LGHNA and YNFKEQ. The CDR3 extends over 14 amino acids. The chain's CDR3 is CASSPLADPYEQYF. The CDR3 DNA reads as TGTGCCAGCAGCCCACTAGCGGACCCCTACGAGCAGTACTTC.

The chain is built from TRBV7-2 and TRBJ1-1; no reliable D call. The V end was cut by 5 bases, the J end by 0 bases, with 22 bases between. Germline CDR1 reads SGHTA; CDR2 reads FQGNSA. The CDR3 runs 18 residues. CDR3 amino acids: CASSLRTALTRMNTEAFF. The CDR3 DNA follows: TGTGCCAGCAGCCTTCGGACCGCACTCACCCGCATGAACACTGAAGCTTTCTTT.

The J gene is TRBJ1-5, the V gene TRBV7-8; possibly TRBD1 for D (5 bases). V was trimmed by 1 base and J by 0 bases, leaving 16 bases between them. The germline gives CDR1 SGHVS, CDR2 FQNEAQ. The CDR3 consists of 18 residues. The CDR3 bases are TGTGCCAGCAGCTTAGGGGGTAGGGGCGGGATTAGCAATCAGCCCCAGCATTTT. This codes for CASSLGGRGGISNQPQHF.